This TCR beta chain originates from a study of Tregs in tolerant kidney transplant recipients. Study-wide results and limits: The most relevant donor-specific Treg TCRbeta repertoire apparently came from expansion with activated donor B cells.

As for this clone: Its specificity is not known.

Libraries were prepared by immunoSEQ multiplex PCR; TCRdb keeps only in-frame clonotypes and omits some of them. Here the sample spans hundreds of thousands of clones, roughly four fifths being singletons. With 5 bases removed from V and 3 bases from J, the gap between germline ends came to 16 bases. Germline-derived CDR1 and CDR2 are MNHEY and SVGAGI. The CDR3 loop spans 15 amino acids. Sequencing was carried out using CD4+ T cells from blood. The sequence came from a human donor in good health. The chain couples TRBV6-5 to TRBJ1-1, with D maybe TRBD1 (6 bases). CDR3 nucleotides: TGTGCCAGCAGTCCCTTCGCGGGGGGCGACACTGAAGCTTTCTTT. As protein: CASSPFAGGDTEAFF.